These T cell receptor beta chains were read from a single sample in a study of blood T cell repertoires in COVID-19. Here immunoSEQ multiplex PCR was the method, and the copy in TCRdb shows in-frame clones only, minus some. The sample holds over 200,000 clones, over 70% seen once. The sequencing sample was made of peripheral blood. These receptors came from a man at least 80 years old with acute or convalescent COVID-19. The CDR3 runs from the conserved cysteine through the conserved F or W. Each record gives: D gene, clone size, J gene, V gene, CDR3 protein, CDR3 DNA. D genes are given only for firm matches. Rows may omit the clone size; those that give it use once, few, many or a size class.

D gene: -; clone size: -; J gene: TRBJ2-7; V gene: TRBV19; CDR3 protein: CASSAVVERSSYEQYF; CDR3 DNA: TGTGCCAGTAGTGCGGTGGTGGAACGGAGCTCCTACGAGCAGTACTTC
D gene: TRBD2; clone size: few; J gene: TRBJ2-1; V gene: TRBV5-1; CDR3 protein: CASSASLAGAYNEQFF; CDR3 DNA: TGCGCCAGCAGTGCCTCCCTAGCGGGGGCCTACAATGAGCAGTTCTTC
D gene: -; clone size: -; J gene: TRBJ2-3; V gene: TRBV7-8; CDR3 protein: CASSPNTNTQYF; CDR3 DNA: TGTGCCAGCAGCCCAAACACGAATACGCAGTATTTT
D gene: -; clone size: -; J gene: TRBJ2-7; V gene: TRBV5-8; CDR3 protein: CASSLGESGPYEQYF; CDR3 DNA: TGTGCCAGCAGCTTGGGGGAAAGCGGACCCTACGAGCAGTACTTC
D gene: -; clone size: few; J gene: TRBJ1-6; V gene: TRBV25-1; CDR3 protein: CASRGHNSPLHF; CDR3 DNA: TGTGCCAGCAGGGGGCACAATTCACCCCTCCACTTT
D gene: TRBD1; clone size: -; J gene: TRBJ1-5; V gene: TRBV10-3; CDR3 protein: CATTPTGGNQPQHF; CDR3 DNA: TGTGCCACAACGCCGACAGGGGGCAATCAGCCCCAGCATTTT
D gene: TRBD2; clone size: -; J gene: TRBJ2-7; V gene: TRBV30; CDR3 protein: CAWSVSLAGYEQYF; CDR3 DNA: TGTGCCTGGAGTGTCTCCCTAGCGGGTTACGAGCAGTACTTC
D gene: -; clone size: once; J gene: TRBJ1-3; V gene: TRBV7-2; CDR3 protein: CASSTRAGSGNTIYF; CDR3 DNA: TGTGCCAGCAGCACCAGGGCGGGATCCGGAAACACCATATATTTT
D gene: TRBD1; clone size: -; J gene: TRBJ1-5; V gene: TRBV10-2; CDR3 protein: CASSENRGADQPQHF; CDR3 DNA: TGCGCCAGCAGTGAGAACAGGGGGGCGGATCAGCCCCAGCATTTT
D gene: -; clone size: once; J gene: TRBJ1-5; V gene: TRBV28; CDR3 protein: CASSFFRDSNQPQHF; CDR3 DNA: TGTGCCAGCAGTTTTTTCAGGGATAGCAATCAGCCCCAGCATTTT
D gene: -; clone size: -; J gene: TRBJ1-6; V gene: TRBV5-1; CDR3 protein: CASKEGGITNSPLHF; CDR3 DNA: TGCGCCAGCAAAGAGGGGGGGATAACCAATTCACCCCTCCACTTT
D gene: TRBD2; clone size: -; J gene: TRBJ2-1; V gene: TRBV6-2/TRBV6-3; CDR3 protein: CASSRTSGKRVVPNEQFF; CDR3 DNA: TGTGCCAGCAGTCGGACTAGCGGGAAAAGAGTGGTTCCCAATGAGCAGTTCTTC
D gene: -; clone size: -; J gene: TRBJ2-6; V gene: TRBV10-3; CDR3 protein: CATYSGANVLTF; CDR3 DNA: TGTGCCACCTACTCTGGGGCCAACGTCCTGACTTTC
D gene: TRBD2; clone size: -; J gene: TRBJ2-1; V gene: TRBV9; CDR3 protein: CASSLKWGGYEQFF; CDR3 DNA: TGTGCCAGCAGCCTCAAGTGGGGGGGTTATGAGCAGTTCTTC
D gene: -; clone size: -; J gene: TRBJ2-1; V gene: TRBV5-5; CDR3 protein: CASSLGTVSYNEQFF; CDR3 DNA: TGTGCCAGCAGCTTGGGCACGGTCTCCTACAATGAGCAGTTCTTC
D gene: -; clone size: -; J gene: TRBJ2-3; V gene: TRBV7-2; CDR3 protein: CASSQVGAAADTQYF; CDR3 DNA: TGTGCCAGCAGCCAAGTGGGGGCGGCCGCAGATACGCAGTATTTT
D gene: -; clone size: -; J gene: TRBJ2-7; V gene: TRBV28; CDR3 protein: CASSLLAYYEQYF; CDR3 DNA: TGTGCCAGCAGTTTACTAGCGTACTACGAGCAGTACTTC
D gene: TRBD1; clone size: -; J gene: TRBJ2-2; V gene: TRBV28; CDR3 protein: CASSPPGQAYTGELFF; CDR3 DNA: TGTGCCAGCAGTCCCCCGGGACAGGCGTACACCGGGGAGCTGTTTTTT
D gene: TRBD1; clone size: -; J gene: TRBJ1-3; V gene: TRBV15; CDR3 protein: CATSGTILRYRQGDGNTIYF; CDR3 DNA: TGTGCCACCAGCGGGACTATATTACGATATCGACAGGGGGACGGAAACACCATATATTTT
D gene: -; clone size: -; J gene: TRBJ2-2; V gene: TRBV28; CDR3 protein: CASSLWGQELGTGELFF; CDR3 DNA: TGTGCCAGCAGTTTATGGGGGCAGGAACTCGGCACCGGGGAGCTGTTTTTT
D gene: TRBD2; clone size: few; J gene: TRBJ2-1; V gene: TRBV7-8; CDR3 protein: CASSPRNVGGNEQFF; CDR3 DNA: TGTGCCAGCAGCCCCCGGAACGTGGGAGGGAATGAGCAGTTCTTC
D gene: TRBD2; clone size: -; J gene: TRBJ2-7; V gene: TRBV12-3/TRBV12-4; CDR3 protein: CASSVGGEQYF; CDR3 DNA: TGTGCCAGCAGTGTGGGAGGGGAGCAGTACTTC
D gene: TRBD1; clone size: once; J gene: TRBJ1-1; V gene: TRBV25-1; CDR3 protein: CASSPGTGEGTEAFF; CDR3 DNA: TGTGCCAGCAGCCCCGGGACAGGGGAGGGCACTGAAGCTTTCTTT
D gene: -; clone size: -; J gene: TRBJ1-4; V gene: TRBV30; CDR3 protein: CAWSDRPRGEKLFF; CDR3 DNA: TGTGCCTGGAGTGATCGTCCAAGAGGTGAAAAACTGTTTTTT